This passage covers 23 T cell receptor beta chains from one sample sequenced in a study of T-cell reconstitution after alpha-beta-depleted transplantation in children (dated by TCRdb to 2016 to 2018). Library method: PCR. The sequencer listed for this sample is Illumina HiSeq 2500. TCR library preparation used molecular barcoding, with unique molecular identifiers applied to normalize quantification of the TCRbeta repertoire. TCRdb reanalyzed the raw reads on its own, using fastp at Q25 for trimming and MiXCR for clone calling, and kept in-frame beta chains. When rows share a CDR3 protein, they turn into one entry using the most common DNA and genes. This sample has around 800,000 distinct CDR3 sequences in its table, and about 16% of those were observed once. The top ten clones comprise roughly 5% of the sample. The treatment or condition label, read with the paper, signifies: allogeneic hematopoietic cell transplantation with graft depleted of TCRalphabeta T cells and CD19 B cells.

Here the sequenced sample was PBMCs, mostly from graft donor cells, taken 360 days after TCRalphabeta/CD19-depleted stem cell transplant. The receptor set was obtained from a male patient between 5 and 17 years old who had a stem cell transplant for acute lymphoblastic leukemia, so the T cells may come from the graft donor.

V and J are TRBV21-1 and TRBJ1-1. TRBV21-1 is a recognized pseudogene. This CDR3 contains 14 residues. The CDR3 protein is CASSKEPKNTEAFF. For the CDR3, the DNA is TGTGCCAGCAGCAAAGAGCCGAAGAACACTGAAGCTTTCTTT.

This clonotype occurred once. This chain joins TRBV5-1 and TRBJ2-3, with D possibly matching TRBD1 (6 bases). Trimming took 6 bases from V and 3 from J, leaving 23 bases between them. Looked up from germline, CDR1 is SGHRS and CDR2 is YFSETQ. The CDR3 is 17 residues long. For the CDR3, the DNA is TGCGCCAGCACTAGATGGTACCGGGACACCATGACAGATACGCAGTATTTT. This encodes CASTRWYRDTMTDTQYF. Combining the CDR3 with reference TRBV5-1 and TRBJ2-3 gives the whole variable domain KAGVTQTPRYLIKTRGQQVTLSCSPISGHRSVSWYQQTPGQGLQFLFEYFSETQRNKGNFPGRFSGRQFSNSRSEMNVSTLELGDSALYLCASTRWYRDTMTDTQYFGPGTRLTVL.

In this sample, this clonotype turned up a few times. The chain employs TRBV7-9 and TRBJ2-7; D is ambiguous. Looked up from germline, CDR1 is SEHNR and CDR2 is FQNEAQ (reference sequence). The CDR3 has 14 residues. The V and J ends lost 5 bases and 3 bases respectively, with 14 bases between them. CDR3 residues: CASSPLDFNYEQYF. Written as DNA, the CDR3 is TGTGCCAGCAGCCCCCTCGACTTTAACTACGAGCAGTACTTC.

This clonotype occurred many times. The chain combines TRBV9 with TRBJ2-7; possible D gene TRBD1, 5 bases. The CDR3 runs to 15 residues. V dropped 0 bases and J dropped 2 bases, with 12 bases sitting between them. Germline CDR1 SGDLS, CDR2 YYNGEE. DNA of the CDR3: TGTGCCAGCAGCGTAGAGGGGATTGGCCCCTACGAGCAGTACTTC. Residues: CASSVEGIGPYEQYF.

This clonotype was detected a few times. The chain employs TRBV7-9 and TRBJ2-1; 7 positions match TRBD1. Per the germline V gene, CDR1 is SEHNR and CDR2 is FQNEAQ (reference sequence). The CDR3 is 18 residues long. Unmatched junction bases numbered 17, after V lost 8 bases and J lost 1 base. The CDR3 sequence: CASCCDRDAVTSYNEQFF. In nucleotides, the CDR3 is TGTGCCAGCTGTTGTGACAGGGACGCCGTTACGTCCTACAATGAGCAGTTCTTC.

This chain connects TRBV12-3 or TRBV12-4 to TRBJ2-7, with D tentatively TRBD1 (6 bases). Trimming removed 3 bases at V and 1 base at J, with 10 bases between. The CDR3 contains 14 residues. CDR3 coding DNA: TGTGCCAGCAGTTTTGAGGGGGAATCCTACGAGCAGTACTTC. Protein sequence: CASSFEGESYEQYF.

This chain joins TRBV29-1 and TRBJ2-7, with 10 bases that match TRBD1. The CDR3 sequence is 13 residues long. CDR1 is SQVTM and CDR2 is ANQGSEA in the germline V gene. The junction had 5 bases not matched to a gene; V was cut back by 6 bases and J by 3 bases. The CDR3 region is CSVGGTGVYEQYF. CDR3 coding DNA: TGCAGCGTAGGCGGGACAGGGGTCTACGAGCAGTACTTC.

The chain uses TRBV5-1 and TRBJ1-6; D unclear. CDR1 and CDR2 from the germline V gene are SGHRS and YFSETQ. The CDR3 consists of 14 residues. V was shortened by 2 bases and J by 9 bases, with 12 bases between the two germline ends. The CDR3 protein is CASSFPGSGSPLHF. CDR3 sequence (DNA): TGCGCCAGCAGCTTTCCAGGCTCCGGTTCACCCCTCCACTTT. The full variable domain, with the rest looked up from reference TRBV5-1 and TRBJ1-6, is KAGVTQTPRYLIKTRGQQVTLSCSPISGHRSVSWYQQTPGQGLQFLFEYFSETQRNKGNFPGRFSGRQFSNSRSEMNVSTLELGDSALYLCASSFPGSGSPLHFGNGTRLTVT.

About this clonotype itself: Mismatch with germline at one junction end may stem from a read error. The genes are TRBV15 and TRBJ1-5; 8 bases align to TRBD1. Germline V gene data show CDR1 as LNHNV and CDR2 as YYDKDF (reference sequence). There are 15 residues in the CDR3. CDR3 in amino acids: CATSRDGQGGQPQHF. The DNA for the CDR3 is TGTGCCACCAGCCGAGATGGACAGGGCGGCCAGCCCCAGCATTTT.

This rearrangement joins TRBV5-1 to TRBJ2-5; a weak D match, TRBD2 (5 bases). The CDR3 sequence is 16 residues long. The germline V gene encodes CDR1 SGHRS and CDR2 YFSETQ. V was cut by 1 base and J by 2 bases, with 15 bases left in between. The CDR3 coding sequence is TGCGCCAGCAGCTTGTCTACGATGCGAGGGCAAGAGACCCAGTACTTC. As protein: CASSLSTMRGQETQYF.

In its sample, this clonotype was seen many times. J is TRBJ2-5 and V is TRBV11-1; D remains unclear. CDR3 size: 15 residues. Germline lookup yields CDR1 SGHAT and CDR2 FQDESV (reference sequence). Trimming stripped 1 base from V and 2 bases from J, with 11 bases between. CDR3 loop: CASSLETYKQETQYF. The DNA for the CDR3 is TGTGCCAGCAGCTTAGAAACGTACAAACAAGAGACCCAGTACTTC.

The sample holds many counts of this clonotype. This chain connects TRBV4-1 to TRBJ1-1; no definite D call. V lost 4 bases and J 6 bases, leaving 15 bases between the germline ends. The CDR3 consists of 14 residues. Per germline, CDR1 MGHRA and CDR2 YSYEKL. CDR3 in DNA: TGCGCCAGCAGCCTCCATTTCACTGGCGCTGAAGCTTTCTTT. It encodes CASSLHFTGAEAFF.

This clonotype appeared many times. The chain couples TRBV5-1 to TRBJ2-1; D may be TRBD2 (5 bases). V lost 0 bases and J 2 bases, leaving 9 bases between the germline ends. The CDR3 covers 15 residues. Germline V gene lookup returns CDR1 SGHRS and CDR2 YFSETQ. The CDR3 coding sequence is TGCGCCAGCAGCTTGGAGGACGGGACCTACAATGAGCAGTTCTTC. Residues: CASSLEDGTYNEQFF.

The chain employs TRBV19 and TRBJ2-4, with D perhaps TRBD1 (6 bases). Germline V lookup: CDR1 LNHDA, CDR2 SQIVND (reference sequence). This CDR3 has 16 amino acids. Trimming stripped 2 bases from V and 0 bases from J, with 11 bases between. CDR3 sequence (DNA): TGTGCCAGTAGTATAAGGGGGAAAATAGCCAAAAACATTCAGTACTTC. Protein product: CASSIRGKIAKNIQYF. The variable domain in full, with the rest retrieved from reference TRBV19 and TRBJ2-4, is DGGITQSPKYLFRKEGQNVTLSCEQNLNHDAMYWYRQDPGQGLRLIYYSQIVNDFQKGDIAEGYSVSREKKESFPLTVTSAQKNPTAFYLCASSIRGKIAKNIQYFGAGTRLSVL.

This clonotype was observed a few times. This chain uses TRBV20-1 with TRBJ2-6, with TRBD1 as a possible D gene (5 bases). Trimming removed 5 bases from V and 1 base from J, with 9 bases in between. CDR1 DFQATT and CDR2 SNEGSKA come from the germline V gene (reference sequence). The CDR3 runs 14 residues. CDR3 nucleotides: TGCAGTGCTGAAGGGGTTTCTGGGGCCAACGTCCTGACTTTC. Residues: CSAEGVSGANVLTF.

This clonotype was counted a few times. The CDR3 region has the DNA TGTGCCAGCAGCCAAGATAGAGCTGGGGCCAACGTCCTGACTTTC. As protein: CASSQDRAGANVLTF. This chain joins TRBV3-1 and TRBJ2-6; D is uncertain. This CDR3 has 15 amino acids. Trimming pared 0 bases from V and 2 bases from J, leaving 5 bases between. Germline CDR1 reads LGHDT; CDR2 reads YNNKEL (reference sequence).

In its sample, this clonotype was seen a few times. This chain uses TRBV15 with TRBJ2-2; D possibly uses TRBD1 or TRBD2 (5 bases each). V lost 1 base and J 4 bases, leaving 13 bases between the germline ends. This CDR3 is 16 amino acids long. Germline V gene sequence: CDR1 LNHNV, CDR2 YYDKDF (reference sequence). The CDR3 protein is CATSRGPGRSTGELFF. In nucleotides, the CDR3 is TGTGCCACCAGCAGAGGGCCGGGACGAAGCACCGGGGAGCTGTTTTTT.

In its sample, this clonotype was seen a few times. This rearrangement joins TRBV4-1 to TRBJ1-1; D not resolved. The CDR3 loop spans 13 amino acids. V was clipped by 5 bases and J by 9 bases, with 16 bases between them. Germline values: CDR1 MGHRA, CDR2 YSYEKL. The CDR3 region is CASSSPFREQAFF. In DNA form, the CDR3 reads TGCGCCAGCAGCTCCCCTTTCCGGGAACAAGCTTTCTTT.

This clonotype was counted many times. The genes are TRBV24-1 and TRBJ2-1; D unclear. CDR1 and CDR2 from the germline V gene are KGHDR and SFDVKD. The length of the CDR3 is 12 residues. V gave up 4 bases and J gave up 6 bases, with 6 bases separating them. The CDR3 region has the DNA TGTGCCACCAGTGACGGCCCCAATGAGCAGTTCTTC. As protein: CATSDGPNEQFF.

Many counts were recorded for this clonotype. This chain connects TRBV5-1 to TRBJ2-1; D remains ambiguous. Germline CDR1 and CDR2: SGHRS and YFSETQ. Trimming pared 3 bases from V and 0 bases from J, leaving 13 bases between. CDR3 size: 16 residues. The CDR3 is CASSSPLSSSYNEQFF. The DNA of the CDR3 is TGCGCCAGCAGCTCCCCCCTTTCGAGCTCCTACAATGAGCAGTTCTTC.

This clonotype was seen a handful of times. CDR3 in DNA: TGTGCCAGCAGTTTGCTCGGGGACACAGATACGCAGTATTTT. Translation: CASSLLGDTDTQYF. V gene TRBV12-3 or TRBV12-4 combines with J gene TRBJ2-3; possibly TRBD2 for D (5 bases). CDR3 length: 14 residues. Trimming took off 3 bases at V and 2 bases at J, with 9 bases between the two ends.

This rearrangement joins TRBV29-1 to TRBJ2-1; 9 bases align to TRBD2. V was clipped by 5 bases and J by 9 bases; unmatched bases: 14. Germline V gene lookup returns CDR1 SQVTM and CDR2 ANQGSEA. The CDR3 runs to 15 residues. The CDR3 loop reads CSVLIADSGSGEQFF. CDR3 sequence (DNA): TGCAGCGTTTTAATTGCGGATAGCGGGAGCGGTGAGCAGTTCTTC.

This clonotype was detected many times. The chain couples TRBV6-5 to TRBJ2-7, with TRBD2 as a possible D gene (6 bases). Per germline, CDR1 MNHEY and CDR2 SVGAGI. V shed 4 bases and J shed 2 bases, with 12 bases lying between them. The CDR3 is 14 amino acids. As DNA, the CDR3 is TGTGCCAGCAGTTGGGGGACTTCTCCCTACGAGCAGTACTTC. Translation gives CASSWGTSPYEQYF.